This TCR beta chain was retrieved from a study of blood T cells in healthy people across ages. Study overall: Template switching picked up about one barcoded beta molecule for each two T cells.

Together with a sample-barcoded 5' primer, a J-beta primer mix was included in a second PCR lasting roughly 6 to 12 cycles. One entry per CDR3 protein, called by TCRdb with MiXCR from the 5' RACE reads. This sample has around 990,000 distinct CDR3 sequences, with approximately 25% found just once. The CDR3 has 14 amino acids. CDR1 is SQVTM, CDR2 ANQGSEA, per germline. Trimming removed 0 bases at V and 7 bases at J, with 15 bases between. Only a few counts were recorded for this clonotype. Separately, the same data were catalogued under a study of T cells of mothers and their children. This second study says: Barcodes for each sample and 2-4 random nucleotides were added by the M1S primer used in the second PCR. Mothers yielded over 8 million CDR3 reads, children 2.5 million to 3 million each. Thymic selection, a shaping force on TCR recombination output, acts similarly in related and unrelated pairs.

J is TRBJ1-2 and V is TRBV29-1, with a weak D call TRBD1 (5 bases). The clonotype comes from a girl under 10 years old in good health. Sequenced material: blood. The CDR3 region has the DNA TGCAGCGTTGAAGATGTTGGGCAGGGCTTTGGCTACACCTTC. This encodes CSVEDVGQGFGYTF.